The rows below give T cell receptor beta chains drawn from one sample of a study of cytotoxic CD8 clonotypes in ibrutinib-treated CLL. Generated by immunoSEQ multiplex PCR, the TCRdb table keeps only in-frame clones and is missing some. Of hundreds of thousands of clones in the sample, roughly 70% were seen once. The sequencing used PBMCs, collected after 24 months of ibrutinib treatment. The origin of the receptors is a human donor with chronic lymphocytic leukemia. Both conserved end residues are part of each CDR3. A D gene is named only where the DNA matches it firmly. Only some rows state a clone size, as once, few, many or a class for expanded clones.

CDR3aa,CDR3nt,j_gene,d_gene,v_gene,abundance
CASSPSFGEQYF,TGTGCCAGCAGTCCGTCATTCGGGGAGCAGTACTTC,TRBJ2-7,-,TRBV27,few
CATGQGLTEAFF,TGTGCCACCGGACAGGGCTTGACTGAAGCTTTCTTT,TRBJ1-1,TRBD1,TRBV10-3,-
CASSFGASGDYEQYF,TGTGCCAGCAGCTTCGGGGCTAGCGGAGATTACGAGCAGTACTTC,TRBJ2-7,TRBD2,TRBV7-9,-
CASSGSGGSNQPQHF,TGTGCCAGCAGTGGTTCGGGTGGGAGCAATCAGCCCCAGCATTTT,TRBJ1-5,-,TRBV2,-
CASSQGASGADTQYF,TGCGCCAGCAGCCAAGGGGCTAGCGGGGCAGATACGCAGTATTTT,TRBJ2-3,TRBD2,TRBV4-3,-
CASSQEAGLAGGDTQYF,TGCGCCAGCAGCCAAGAAGCGGGACTAGCGGGAGGGGATACGCAGTATTTT,TRBJ2-3,TRBD2,TRBV4-1,-
CASSLSDSSGGYF,TGTGCCAGCAGTTTATCGGACAGTTCGGGAGGGTATTTT,TRBJ2-3,-,TRBV27,-
CAIRPNAGGIADTQYF,TGTGCCATCAGACCGAATGCGGGAGGAATCGCAGATACGCAGTATTTT,TRBJ2-3,TRBD2,TRBV10-3,few
CASSYSTGLGNTIYF,TGTGCCAGCAGTTACTCGACAGGGTTAGGAAACACCATATATTTT,TRBJ1-3,TRBD1,TRBV6-5,-
CASSFGRGSNEQYF,TGTGCCAGCAGTTTTGGCAGGGGATCCAACGAGCAGTACTTC,TRBJ2-7,-,TRBV28,-
CASSEYTDPYEQYF,TGTGCCAGCAGTGAATATACTGACCCCTACGAGCAGTACTTC,TRBJ2-7,-,TRBV25-1,-
CASSSRDSPYEQYF,TGTGCCAGCAGCTCCCGGGACAGCCCCTACGAGCAGTACTTC,TRBJ2-7,TRBD1,TRBV7-9,-
CSVTGQGSYGYTF,TGCAGCGTTACGGGACAGGGATCCTATGGCTACACCTTC,TRBJ1-2,TRBD1,TRBV29-1,-
CASSPDPTSAHYNEQFF,TGTGCCAGCAGCCCCGATCCCACTAGCGCCCATTACAATGAGCAGTTCTTC,TRBJ2-1,TRBD2,TRBV27,-
CASSLTGPLVTDTQYF,TGTGCCAGCAGTCTTACAGGGCCCCTAGTAACAGATACGCAGTATTTT,TRBJ2-3,-,TRBV28,-
CASSLDSLAGGNTGELFF,TGTGCCAGCAGTCTCGACTCACTAGCGGGAGGGAACACCGGGGAGCTGTTTTTT,TRBJ2-2,TRBD2,TRBV28,-
CASIGGNEQYF,TGTGCCAGCATCGGGGGTAACGAGCAGTACTTC,TRBJ2-7,-,TRBV6-5,few
CASSPGQDTDTQYF,TGTGCCAGCAGTCCCGGACAGGACACAGATACGCAGTATTTT,TRBJ2-3,TRBD1,TRBV6-6,-
CASSPRGRLLETQYF,TGTGCCAGCAGTCCCCGCGGGCGACTTCTGGAGACCCAGTACTTC,TRBJ2-5,-,TRBV2,-
CSVSDAGGGANEKLFF,TGCAGCGTTTCGGACGCCGGCGGGGGTGCTAATGAAAAACTGTTTTTT,TRBJ1-4,-,TRBV29-1,-
CASSYGYSYEQYF,TGTGCCAGCAGTTATGGCTATTCCTACGAGCAGTACTTC,TRBJ2-7,-,TRBV6-6,-
CASSEIQGVGRNIQYF,TGTGCCAGCAGTGAAATCCAGGGCGTTGGGCGAAACATTCAGTACTTC,TRBJ2-4,-,TRBV6-1,-
CASSLAGTGDGYTF,TGTGCCAGCAGCCTCGCCGGGACAGGGGATGGCTACACCTTC,TRBJ1-2,TRBD1,TRBV2,few
CASSQDRRTSGATDTQYF,TGTGCCAGCAGCCAAGATCGCAGGACTAGCGGGGCCACAGATACGCAGTATTTT,TRBJ2-3,TRBD2,TRBV4-2,-
CSVERSRGGARTYEQYF,TGCAGCGTTGAGAGGTCCAGGGGAGGGGCCAGAACCTACGAGCAGTACTTC,TRBJ2-7,-,TRBV29-1,few
CATQGAGVIGYTF,TGTGCCACTCAGGGGGCGGGGGTTATAGGCTACACCTTC,TRBJ1-2,TRBD1,TRBV28,few
CASSLGRGMKTQYF,TGTGCCAGCAGCTTAGGGAGGGGTATGAAGACCCAGTACTTC,TRBJ2-5,-,TRBV11-3,once
CACRRSSFEQYF,TGTGCCTGTCGGAGATCCTCCTTCGAGCAGTACTTC,TRBJ2-7,-,TRBV30,-
CASSASGGSTYEQYF,TGTGCCAGCTCAGCATCGGGAGGATCTACCTACGAGCAGTACTTC,TRBJ2-7,TRBD2,TRBV18,-
CASSEGQGSTDTQYF,TGCGCCAGCAGCGAGGGACAGGGGAGCACAGATACGCAGTATTTT,TRBJ2-3,TRBD1,TRBV10-2,-
CASSQDWGSWGGSNNEQFF,TGTGCCAGCAGCCAAGATTGGGGGTCTTGGGGAGGAAGTAACAATGAGCAGTTCTTC,TRBJ2-1,-,TRBV4-2,-
CASSPHRGIYEQYF,TGTGCCAGCAGCCCCCACCGGGGAATCTACGAGCAGTACTTC,TRBJ2-7,-,TRBV6-5,few
CASSIDHKAPTYEQYF,TGTGCCAGTAGTATAGATCATAAGGCGCCAACCTACGAGCAGTACTTC,TRBJ2-7,-,TRBV19,-
CASSEKTYEQYF,TGCGCCAGCAGTGAGAAGACCTACGAGCAGTACTTC,TRBJ2-7,-,TRBV10-2,-
CASSSRRDRPKFANTGELFF,TGTGCCAGCAGTTCTCGACGGGACAGACCAAAGTTCGCGAACACCGGGGAGCTGTTTTTT,TRBJ2-2,TRBD1,TRBV27,-
CASSFPGQYKDTQYF,TGTGCCAGCAGCTTTCCGGGACAATACAAAGATACGCAGTATTTT,TRBJ2-3,-,TRBV5-4,-
CASSYGSYPNEQYF,TGTGCCAGCAGTTACGGATCCTACCCTAACGAGCAGTACTTC,TRBJ2-7,-,TRBV6-5,-
CASSLDQGLNTEAFF,TGTGCCAGCAGCTTAGATCAGGGGCTGAACACTGAAGCTTTCTTT,TRBJ1-1,-,TRBV7-9,-
CSVEDRATYNEQFF,TGCAGCGTCGAAGACAGGGCTACCTACAATGAGCAGTTCTTC,TRBJ2-1,TRBD1,TRBV29-1,-
CASSQADQPQHF,TGTGCCAGCAGCCAAGCGGATCAGCCCCAGCATTTT,TRBJ1-5,-,TRBV14,-
CASSPQYRSEQYF,TGTGCCAGCAGCCCCCAGTACCGGTCGGAGCAGTACTTC,TRBJ2-7,-,TRBV28,-
CASTGLAGGLEQFF,TGTGCCAGCACCGGACTAGCGGGAGGGTTGGAGCAGTTCTTC,TRBJ2-1,TRBD2,TRBV2,few
CASSLRGYEQYF,TGTGCCAGCAGTTTAAGGGGATACGAGCAGTACTTC,TRBJ2-7,-,TRBV28,-
CASSLNSGSSYNEQFF,TGTGCCAGCAGTCTCAATAGCGGGAGCTCCTACAATGAGCAGTTCTTC,TRBJ2-1,TRBD2,TRBV2,-
CASSAGDDYEQYF,TGTGCCAGCAGTGCCGGGGACGACTACGAGCAGTACTTC,TRBJ2-7,-,TRBV2,-
CASSYRGRAGNTIYF,TGTGCCAGCAGTTACCGGGGCAGGGCTGGAAACACCATATATTTT,TRBJ1-3,-,TRBV6-5,-
CASSIGVVGTDTQYF,TGTGCCAGCAGCATAGGGGTGGTGGGCACAGATACGCAGTATTTT,TRBJ2-3,-,TRBV9,-
CASKIGGTGAYEQYF,TGTGCCAGCAAGATTGGGGGGACAGGGGCGTACGAGCAGTACTTC,TRBJ2-7,TRBD1,TRBV6-5,few
CASGGQGLGFYGYTF,TGTGCCAGCGGCGGGCAGGGGCTCGGCTTCTATGGCTACACCTTC,TRBJ1-2,-,TRBV9,once
CASSYYPPGLPYEQYF,TGTGCCAGCAGTTACTACCCTCCGGGACTCCCCTACGAGCAGTACTTC,TRBJ2-7,-,TRBV6-5,-